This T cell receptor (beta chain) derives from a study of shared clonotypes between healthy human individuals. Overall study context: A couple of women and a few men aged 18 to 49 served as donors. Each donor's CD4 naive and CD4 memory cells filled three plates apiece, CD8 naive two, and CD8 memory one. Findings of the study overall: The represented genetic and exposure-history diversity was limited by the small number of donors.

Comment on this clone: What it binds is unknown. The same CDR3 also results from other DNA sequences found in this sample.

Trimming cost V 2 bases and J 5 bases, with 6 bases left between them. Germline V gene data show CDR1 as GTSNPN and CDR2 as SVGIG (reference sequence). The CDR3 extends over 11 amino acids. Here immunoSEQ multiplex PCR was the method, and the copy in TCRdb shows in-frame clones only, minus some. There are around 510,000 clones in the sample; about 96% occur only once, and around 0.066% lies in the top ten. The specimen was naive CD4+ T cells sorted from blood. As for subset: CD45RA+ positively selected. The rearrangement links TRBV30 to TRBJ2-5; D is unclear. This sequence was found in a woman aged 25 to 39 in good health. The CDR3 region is CAWSSGETQYF. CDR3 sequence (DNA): TGTGCCTGGAGTAGTGGGGAGACCCAGTACTTC.